Shown below are 15 T cell receptor beta chains from a single sample sequenced in a study of shared clonotypes between healthy human individuals. The method was immunoSEQ multiplex PCR; TCRdb's version includes in-frame clones alone and lacks a portion of them. The table lists over a million clones, 95% to 97% of them singletons. Sequenced input: naive CD4+ T cells sorted from blood. Specified subset: CD45RA+ positively selected. The source of these receptors is a man under 40 in good health.

In this sample, this clone turned up once. The chain uses TRBV10-2 and TRBJ1-1; maybe TRBD1 (5 bases). With 6 bases removed from V and 1 base from J, the gap between germline ends came to 18 bases. CDR3 length: 16 amino acids. Germline-derived CDR1 and CDR2 are WSHSY and SAAADI. As DNA, the CDR3 is TGCGCCAGCAGCCTCCCTGGAGGGGTAGCGAACACTGAAGCTTTCTTT. Its protein product is CASSLPGGVANTEAFF.

The chain uses TRBV5-6 and TRBJ2-3; a possible D gene is TRBD1 (5 bases). The CDR3 contains 13 residues. The V gene's germline CDR1 is SGHDT and CDR2 YYEEEE. V was pared by 2 bases and J by 4 bases, with 8 bases between. DNA for the CDR3: TGTGCCAGCAGCTTTACAGGTGCAGATACGCAGTATTTT. Its protein product is CASSFTGADTQYF.

V usage is TRBV14 and J usage is TRBJ2-1; 11 nucleotides match TRBD2. Germline assignment: CDR1 SGHDN and CDR2 FVKESK. V lost 1 base to trimming and J lost 7 bases; unmatched junction nucleotides: 3. The CDR3 extends over 15 amino acids. The CDR3 bases are TGTGCCAGCAGCCAAGGGGCTAGCGGGAGGAATGAGCAGTTCTTC. Its protein product is CASSQGASGRNEQFF.

The chain combines TRBV7-6 with TRBJ1-3; TRBD1 matches 7 bases. The V segment lost 1 base and the J segment 3 bases; nucleotides outside the gene matches: 9. CDR3 length: 17 residues. Per germline, CDR1 SGHVS and CDR2 FNYEAQ. CDR3 DNA sequence: TGTGCCAGCAGCTTAGTTCCGACAGGGTTTAATGGAAACACCATATATTTT. Translated: CASSLVPTGFNGNTIYF.

This sequence joins TRBV5-1 and TRBJ2-3; D may correspond to TRBD1 or TRBD2 (5 bases each). This CDR3 contains 15 residues. The germline gives CDR1 SGHRS, CDR2 YFSETQ. Trimming cost V 3 bases and J 3 bases, with 14 bases left between them. In DNA, the CDR3 is TGCGCCAGCAGCTCCCGGGACGGCAGTACAGATACGCAGTATTTT. Amino acids: CASSSRDGSTDTQYF.

The CDR3: CASSYSGGIEGQPQHF. The DNA for the CDR3 is TGTGCCAGCAGTTACTCGGGCGGGATTGAGGGTCAGCCCCAGCATTTT. V usage is TRBV6-6 and J usage is TRBJ1-5; D unclear. This CDR3 region has 16 residues. Germline lookup yields CDR1 MNHNY and CDR2 SVGAGI (reference sequence). The V end lost 0 bases, the J end lost 6 bases, and 15 bases lay between the germline ends.

The V gene is TRBV7-3, the J gene TRBJ1-1; D is unresolved. The CDR3 contains 13 residues. CDR1 SGHTA and CDR2 FQGTGA come from the germline V gene. Trimming removed 1 base from V and 10 bases from J, with 13 bases in between. The CDR3 nucleotides are TGTGCCAGCAGCTTAAGGTCGGGGAGCAGAGCTTTCTTT. Translated: CASSLRSGSRAFF. The full variable domain, in which reference TRBV7-3 and TRBJ1-1 provide the parts outside the CDR3, is GAGVSQTPSNKVTEKGKYVELRCDPISGHTALYWYRQSLGQGPEFLIYFQGTGAADDSGLPNDRFFAVRPEGSVSTLKIQRTERGDSAVYLCASSLRSGSRAFFGQGTRLTVV.

The gene calls are TRBV10-1 and TRBJ2-2; 7 nucleotides match TRBD2. CDR3 size: 14 residues. CDR1 is WNHNN, CDR2 SYGVQD, per germline (reference sequence). V lost 4 bases and J lost 6; bases outside the gene matches: 5. This CDR3 is CASSAGTNPGELFF. The CDR3 region has the DNA TGCGCCAGCAGTGCCGGGACTAACCCCGGGGAGCTGTTTTTT.

The J gene is TRBJ1-4, the V gene TRBV5-1; perhaps TRBD1 as D (6 bases). CDR1 and CDR2 (germline): SGHRS, YFSETQ. Trimming stripped 0 bases from V and 7 bases from J, with 16 bases between. There are 16 residues in the CDR3. The CDR3 DNA follows: TGCGCCAGCAGCTTGGCCACGGGGGCCGGGGGTGAAAAACTGTTTTTT. Translating gives CASSLATGAGGEKLFF.

This CDR3 reads CASSPQDRVGQFF. The CDR3 DNA reads TGTGCCAGCTCACCCCAAGACAGGGTGGGTCAGTTCTTC. The V gene is TRBV18, the J gene TRBJ2-1; TRBD1 matches at 7 bases. V lost 3 bases and J lost 13; bases outside the gene matches: 9. Germline CDR1 is KGHSH and CDR2 is LQKENI. The CDR3 runs 13 residues.

This chain joins TRBV11-2 and TRBJ2-7; D not certain. This CDR3 spans 14 amino acids. V was clipped by 3 bases and J by 0 bases, with 9 bases between them. Looked up from germline, CDR1 is SGHAT and CDR2 is FQNNGV. As DNA, the CDR3 is TGTGCCAGCAGCTTCGAGTTAAGCTCCTACGAGCAGTACTTC. It translates to CASSFELSSYEQYF.

CDR3 sequence reads: CASGLVRGIGGYNEQFF. The CDR3 nucleotides are TGTGCTAGTGGTTTGGTACGGGGCATAGGCGGCTACAATGAGCAGTTCTTC. The chain carries TRBV12-5 and TRBJ2-1; the D gene could be TRBD1 or TRBD2 (5 bases each). Germline assignment: CDR1 LGHNT and CDR2 FRNRAP. The V end lost 0 bases, the J end lost 3 bases, and 15 bases lay between the germline ends. The CDR3 runs 17 residues. The entire variable domain, with the rest obtained from reference TRBV12-5 and TRBJ2-1, is as follows: DARVTQTPRHKVTEMGQEVTMRCQPILGHNTVFWYRQTMMQGLELLAYFRNRAPLDDSGMPKDRFSAEMPDATLATLKIQPSEPRDSAVYFCASGLVRGIGGYNEQFFGPGTRLTVL.

This sequence joins TRBV18 and TRBJ2-1; D could derive from TRBD1 or TRBD2 (6 bases each). Per germline, CDR1 KGHSH and CDR2 LQKENI. This CDR3 contains 18 residues. The V end was cut by 2 bases, the J end by 2 bases, with 19 bases between. The CDR3 protein is CASSPGVGGHGPYNEQFF. In DNA, the CDR3 is TGTGCCAGCTCACCAGGGGTGGGGGGACACGGACCCTACAATGAGCAGTTCTTC.

This clone came up a few times. The J gene is TRBJ1-5, the V gene TRBV30, with a weak D call TRBD1 (5 bases). CDR1 and CDR2 (germline): GTSNPN, SVGIG (reference sequence). Trimming shortened V by 5 bases and J by 1 base, and 12 bases separated the two germline ends. CDR3 size: 14 residues. In DNA form, the CDR3 reads TGTGCCTGGGGCAACGGGGGGAGCAATCAGCCCCAGCATTTT. It is translated as CAWGNGGSNQPQHF.

The V call is TRBV10-1, the J call TRBJ1-5; TRBD1 is a possible D gene (5 bases). The CDR3 covers 13 residues. V was pared by 4 bases and J by 7 bases, with 11 bases between. Looked up from germline, CDR1 is WNHNN and CDR2 is SYGVQD (reference sequence). CDR3 coding DNA: TGCGCCAGCAGTGTTGGGGCAGGACAGCCCCAGCATTTT. It codes for CASSVGAGQPQHF.